These T cell receptor beta chains were read from a single sample in a study of low-dose radiotherapy and immunotherapy resistance in tumors. TCRdb fed the reads into MiXCR, producing one record per CDR3 protein. The data show under 75,000 distinct CDR3 sequences, with about a quarter seen just once and 6.7% held by the top ten. The source material was PBMCs, sampled after low-dose radiotherapy plus immunotherapy. These receptors were taken from a male donor with prostate cancer. CDR3s include the opening cysteine and the closing phenylalanine or tryptophan. Fields, in order: CDR3 protein, CDR3 DNA, clone size, V gene, D gene, J gene. A D gene is named only where the DNA matches it firmly. Size is stated for part of the rows, as once, few or many counts, or as a class when the clone is expanded.

CDR3aa: CASRIRENTEAFF; CDR3nt: TGTGCCAGCAGAATCCGGGAGAACACTGAAGCTTTCTTT; abundance: few; v_gene: TRBV12-3/TRBV12-4; d_gene: .; j_gene: TRBJ1-1
CDR3aa: CASSLGGARQVNSPLHF; CDR3nt: TGCGCCAGCAGCCTCGGGGGGGCCAGACAAGTTAATTCACCCCTCCACTTT; abundance: many; v_gene: TRBV4-1; d_gene: .; j_gene: TRBJ1-6
CDR3aa: CASSIGQKNSPLHF; CDR3nt: TGTGCCAGTAGTATTGGTCAGAAGAATTCACCCCTCCACTTT; abundance: .; v_gene: TRBV19; d_gene: .; j_gene: TRBJ1-6
CDR3aa: CASSQSTGLSTEAFF; CDR3nt: TGTGCCAGCAGCCAATCGACGGGGCTTAGCACTGAAGCTTTCTTT; abundance: many; v_gene: TRBV14; d_gene: .; j_gene: TRBJ1-1
CDR3aa: CAISSGTANTGELFF; CDR3nt: TGTGCCATCAGTTCCGGGACAGCGAACACCGGGGAGCTGTTTTTT; abundance: many; v_gene: TRBV10-3; d_gene: TRBD1; j_gene: TRBJ2-2
CDR3aa: CASTQSGGPPYEQYF; CDR3nt: TGTGCCAGCACCCAGAGCGGGGGGCCCCCCTACGAGCAGTACTTC; abundance: many; v_gene: TRBV12-3/TRBV12-4; d_gene: TRBD2; j_gene: TRBJ2-7
CDR3aa: CSVKTGRADTQYF; CDR3nt: TGCAGCGTTAAGACAGGGCGGGCAGATACGCAGTATTTT; abundance: many; v_gene: TRBV29-1; d_gene: TRBD1; j_gene: TRBJ2-3
CDR3aa: CASSLAHGTGELFF; CDR3nt: TGTGCCAGCAGTTTAGCGCATGGGACCGGGGAGCTGTTTTTT; abundance: many; v_gene: TRBV12-3/TRBV12-4; d_gene: .; j_gene: TRBJ2-2
CDR3aa: CASSLGQDYEQYF; CDR3nt: TGTGCCAGCTCACTAGGACAGGACTACGAGCAGTACTTC; abundance: few; v_gene: TRBV18; d_gene: TRBD1; j_gene: TRBJ2-7
CDR3aa: CASRKTGSGNTIYF; CDR3nt: TGTGCCAGCAGGAAGACAGGCTCTGGAAACACCATATATTTT; abundance: many; v_gene: TRBV12-3/TRBV12-4; d_gene: .; j_gene: TRBJ1-3
CDR3aa: CSARAQVGRGNEQFF; CDR3nt: TGCAGTGCTAGAGCACAGGTGGGGCGCGGCAATGAGCAGTTCTTC; abundance: .; v_gene: TRBV20-1; d_gene: .; j_gene: TRBJ2-1
CDR3aa: CASSQDARGQGKHEQYF; CDR3nt: TGTGCCAGCAGCCAAGACGCAAGAGGACAGGGTAAGCACGAGCAGTACTTC; abundance: many; v_gene: TRBV4-2; d_gene: TRBD1; j_gene: TRBJ2-7
CDR3aa: CASSNPGGFNYGYTF; CDR3nt: TGTGCCAGCAGTAACCCAGGGGGCTTTAACTATGGCTACACCTTC; abundance: many; v_gene: TRBV3-1; d_gene: TRBD1; j_gene: TRBJ1-2
CDR3aa: CSVDLVGAGTSTDTQYF; CDR3nt: TGCAGCGTTGATTTGGTGGGGGCGGGAACTAGCACAGATACGCAGTATTTT; abundance: medium-sized; v_gene: TRBV29-1; d_gene: .; j_gene: TRBJ2-3
CDR3aa: CASSSGTSGSHTQYF; CDR3nt: TGTGCCAGCAGCTCTGGCACTAGCGGGAGTCATACGCAGTATTTT; abundance: .; v_gene: TRBV28; d_gene: TRBD2; j_gene: TRBJ2-3
CDR3aa: CASSVVPGVSTDTQYF; CDR3nt: TGTGCCAGCAGCGTAGTTCCGGGAGTGAGCACAGATACGCAGTATTTT; abundance: many; v_gene: TRBV9; d_gene: .; j_gene: TRBJ2-3
CDR3aa: CATRGLAVYNEQFF; CDR3nt: TGTGCCACTAGGGGACTAGCGGTATACAATGAGCAGTTCTTC; abundance: many; v_gene: TRBV3-1; d_gene: TRBD2; j_gene: TRBJ2-1
CDR3aa: CAWKGQVLNTEAFF; CDR3nt: TGTGCCTGGAAGGGGCAGGTCCTAAACACTGAAGCTTTCTTT; abundance: many; v_gene: TRBV30; d_gene: .; j_gene: TRBJ1-1
CDR3aa: CASIPRAVPVYSPLHF; CDR3nt: TGCGCCAGCATCCCCCGGGCCGTCCCTGTTTATTCACCCCTCCACTTT; abundance: many; v_gene: TRBV5-1; d_gene: .; j_gene: TRBJ1-6
CDR3aa: CSVEGVAGWYSYNEQFF; CDR3nt: TGCAGCGTTGAAGGGGTAGCGGGGTGGTACTCCTACAATGAGCAGTTCTTC; abundance: many; v_gene: TRBV29-1; d_gene: TRBD2; j_gene: TRBJ2-1
CDR3aa: CASSALTGVYEQFF; CDR3nt: TGCGCCAGCAGCGCCCTGACAGGGGTTTATGAGCAGTTCTTC; abundance: many; v_gene: TRBV5-1; d_gene: TRBD1; j_gene: TRBJ2-1
CDR3aa: CASSGRRTDTQYF; CDR3nt: TGTGCCAGCAGTGGAAGGCGCACAGATACGCAGTATTTT; abundance: many; v_gene: TRBV2; d_gene: .; j_gene: TRBJ2-3
CDR3aa: CASSLKGTSYEQYF; CDR3nt: TGTGCCAGCAGCTTGAAAGGGACGAGTTACGAGCAGTACTTC; abundance: many; v_gene: TRBV5-4; d_gene: .; j_gene: TRBJ2-7
CDR3aa: CASSSAGNSNEKLFF; CDR3nt: TGTGCCAGCAGTTCAGCGGGCAACTCTAATGAAAAACTGTTTTTT; abundance: many; v_gene: TRBV28; d_gene: .; j_gene: TRBJ1-4
CDR3aa: CASSPGTGSSPLHF; CDR3nt: TGTGCCAGCTCACCCGGGACAGGGAGTTCACCCCTCCACTTT; abundance: few; v_gene: TRBV18; d_gene: TRBD1; j_gene: TRBJ1-6
CDR3aa: CASSPSRTGPRSYEQYF; CDR3nt: TGTGCCAGCAGCCCTTCCCGGACAGGGCCGAGATCCTACGAGCAGTACTTC; abundance: many; v_gene: TRBV3-1; d_gene: TRBD1; j_gene: TRBJ2-7
CDR3aa: CASSLALAQYNEQFF; CDR3nt: TGCGCCAGCAGCTTGGCGCTAGCGCAGTACAATGAGCAGTTCTTC; abundance: many; v_gene: TRBV5-1; d_gene: .; j_gene: TRBJ2-1
CDR3aa: CASSPPGGDFGYTF; CDR3nt: TGCGCCAGCAGCCCCCCGGGGGGGGATTTCGGCTACACCTTC; abundance: many; v_gene: TRBV4-1; d_gene: .; j_gene: TRBJ1-2
CDR3aa: CASSTTGVEQYF; CDR3nt: TGTGCCAGCAGCACGACAGGGGTTGAGCAGTACTTC; abundance: many; v_gene: TRBV6-6; d_gene: TRBD1; j_gene: TRBJ2-7
CDR3aa: CASSLGRGDNEQFF; CDR3nt: TGTGCCAGCAGTTTAGGTAGGGGGGACAATGAGCAGTTCTTC; abundance: many; v_gene: TRBV27; d_gene: .; j_gene: TRBJ2-1
CDR3aa: CASSPGLRAEAFF; CDR3nt: TGTGCCAGTAGTCCAGGCCTAAGGGCTGAAGCTTTCTTT; abundance: many; v_gene: TRBV19; d_gene: .; j_gene: TRBJ1-1
CDR3aa: CASSRTSGGAETQYF; CDR3nt: TGTGCCAGCAGCCGGACTAGCGGGGGGGCGGAGACCCAGTACTTC; abundance: many; v_gene: TRBV6-4; d_gene: TRBD2; j_gene: TRBJ2-5
CDR3aa: CASSPTTSGRAAFSYNEQFF; CDR3nt: TGTGCCAGCAGCCCGACGACTAGCGGGAGGGCCGCTTTCTCCTACAATGAGCAGTTCTTC; abundance: many; v_gene: TRBV3-1; d_gene: TRBD2; j_gene: TRBJ2-1
CDR3aa: CSASDFLAGSYNEQFF; CDR3nt: TGCAGTGCTAGTGATTTTCTTGCGGGATCTTACAATGAGCAGTTCTTC; abundance: many; v_gene: TRBV20-1; d_gene: .; j_gene: TRBJ2-1
CDR3aa: CSGDSPNTGELFF; CDR3nt: TGCAGCGGGGACAGCCCGAACACCGGGGAGCTGTTTTTT; abundance: many; v_gene: TRBV29-1; d_gene: TRBD1; j_gene: TRBJ2-2
CDR3aa: CASRPSRASGRDTPHF; CDR3nt: TGTGCCAGCAGGCCCTCGCGAGCTAGCGGGAGGGACACCCCACATTTT; abundance: .; v_gene: TRBV28; d_gene: TRBD2; j_gene: TRBJ2-3
CDR3aa: CASSLATLPTETQYF; CDR3nt: TGCGCCAGCAGCTTGGCCACCCTACCCACAGAGACCCAGTACTTC; abundance: many; v_gene: TRBV5-1; d_gene: .; j_gene: TRBJ2-5
CDR3aa: CASSLDGEQTYEQYF; CDR3nt: TGCGCCAGCAGCTTGGATGGAGAGCAAACCTACGAGCAGTACTTC; abundance: .; v_gene: TRBV5-1; d_gene: .; j_gene: TRBJ2-7
CDR3aa: CASSQGDRAGELFF; CDR3nt: TGTGCCAGCAGCCAAGGGGACAGGGCCGGGGAGCTGTTTTTT; abundance: many; v_gene: TRBV4-2; d_gene: TRBD1; j_gene: TRBJ2-2
CDR3aa: CASSPPVVGGAPDTQYF; CDR3nt: TGTGCCAGCAGCCCCCCCGTGGTCGGGGGGGCCCCAGATACGCAGTATTTT; abundance: .; v_gene: TRBV7-2; d_gene: TRBD2; j_gene: TRBJ2-3
CDR3aa: CASSLAGTENYEQYF; CDR3nt: TGCGCCAGCAGCTTGGCCGGGACAGAGAACTACGAGCAGTACTTC; abundance: .; v_gene: TRBV5-1; d_gene: TRBD1; j_gene: TRBJ2-7
CDR3aa: CASSDRPRSTDTQYF; CDR3nt: TGTGCCAGTAGCGACAGGCCGCGAAGCACAGATACGCAGTATTTT; abundance: few; v_gene: TRBV19; d_gene: .; j_gene: TRBJ2-3